These 22 T cell receptor beta chains originate from one sample sequenced in a study of cytomegalovirus exposure and HLA in healthy donors. PCR involved 60 Vbeta and 13 Jbeta primers. Generated by immunoSEQ multiplex PCR, the TCRdb table keeps only in-frame clones and is missing some. The sample comprises approximately 150,000 clones, 60% to 85% of which are singletons, and 1.5% to 2% rests with the top ten. Material: PBMCs. Receptor source: a man in his forties or fifties in good health and CMV-seronegative.

The chain recombines TRBV21-1 with TRBJ2-7; TRBD2, as called in the table, went unchecked against the DNA. TRBV21-1 is tagged as a pseudogene. This CDR3 has 17 residues. The CDR3 loop reads CASSKEVVPAADYEQYF. As DNA, the CDR3 is TGTGCCAGCAGCAAAGAGGTGGTGCCAGCGGCTGACTACGAGCAGTACTTC.

The rearrangement joins TRBV25-1 to TRBJ2-7, with 7 bases fitting TRBD2. The CDR3 is 13 amino acids. Germline V gene sequence: CDR1 MGHDK, CDR2 SYGVNS. CDR3 sequence: CPAVVGRGNEQYF. The DNA for the CDR3 is TGTCCAGCAGTCGTGGGGCGGGGGAACGAGCAGTACTTC.

The chain carries TRBV6-1 and TRBJ2-5, with 8 positions matching TRBD1. Germline V lookup: CDR1 MNHNS, CDR2 SASEGT. This CDR3 contains 18 residues. J lost 2 bases, V lost 1 base, and 12 bases had no gene match. CDR3 amino acids: CASSEVGVPGGDQETQYF. In nucleotides, the CDR3 is TGTGCCAGCAGTGAAGTTGGCGTGCCAGGGGGCGATCAAGAGACCCAGTACTTC.

The CDR3 protein is CASSHGRGSTDTQYF. The CDR3 DNA reads as TGTGCCAGCAGCCATGGAAGGGGGAGCACAGATACGCAGTATTTT. The V gene is TRBV11-2, the J gene TRBJ2-3; D perhaps matches TRBD1 (6 bases). CDR1 SGHAT and CDR2 FQNNGV come from the germline V gene. The CDR3 length is 15 residues. V lost 5 bases, J lost 0 bases, and 12 bases lay in between.

To note about this clone: At one boundary the junction diverges from the germline segment, which might be a read error. V is TRBV6-5 and J is TRBJ2-4, with D uncertain. CDR1 is MNHEY, CDR2 SVGAGI, per germline. The CDR3 sequence is 13 residues long. CDR3 sequence reads: CASMARAKNSQYF. The CDR3 nucleotides read TGTGCCAGCATGGCCAGAGCCAAAAACAGTCAGTACTTC.

V is TRBV18 and J is TRBJ1-6; weak D call: TRBD1 (5 bases). Germline CDR1 and CDR2: KGHSH and LQKENI. The CDR3 runs 16 residues. Trimming removed 2 bases from V and 12 bases from J, with 20 bases in between. The CDR3: CASSPVSTGQGLPLHF. In DNA form, the CDR3 reads TGTGCCAGCTCACCAGTCTCTACAGGCCAAGGGTTACCCCTCCACTTT.

This clone was recorded once. The CDR3 end shows no conserved phenylalanine or tryptophan, and so a read error is likely. The DNA is left out, because the CDR3 cannot be placed on it with certainty; the CDR3 is given as TCRdb lists it. The chain joins TRBV6-4 to TRBJ1-2; the D call TRBD1 from the table was never checked on the DNA. With termini counted, the CDR3 has 11 amino acids. CDR1 and CDR2 from the germline V gene are MRHNA and SNTAGT. The CDR3 region is CASSEMGPRLL.

The chain carries TRBV11-2 and TRBJ2-5, with TRBD2 identical over 7 bases. CDR3 length equals 14 residues. The V and J ends lost 4 bases and 5 bases, in that order; junction bases with no gene match: 7. From germline, CDR1 is SGHAT and CDR2 FQNNGV. The CDR3 sequence is CASSSSGTGETQYF. CDR3 nucleotide sequence: TGTGCCAGCAGCTCGAGCGGGACCGGGGAGACCCAGTACTTC.

This chain joins TRBV5-1 and TRBJ2-7; 8 bases match TRBD1. V lost 3 bases and J lost 4; bases outside the gene matches: 9. CDR1 is SGHRS and CDR2 is YFSETQ in the germline V gene. This CDR3 region has 15 residues. CDR3 sequence (DNA): TGCGCCAGCAGCTGGACGACAGGGGCGACATACGAGCAGTACTTC. Residues: CASSWTTGATYEQYF.

There are a few counts of this clone. The V gene is TRBV28, the J gene TRBJ1-5; D call uncertain. The CDR3 covers 12 residues. V lost 7 bases and J lost 10, with 14 bases in between. The germline V gene encodes CDR1 MDHEN and CDR2 SYDVKM. Here the CDR3 DNA reads TGTGCCAGCACCCTCCAGAGAGGCCCCCAGCATTTT. This sequence encodes CASTLQRGPQHF.

This rearrangement joins TRBV15 to TRBJ2-7; 10 nucleotides match TRBD2. Germline lookup yields CDR1 LNHNV and CDR2 YYDKDF (reference sequence). With V trimmed by 0 bases and J by 7 bases, 12 bases remained unmatched. The CDR3 covers 17 residues. Here the CDR3 DNA reads TGTGCCACCAGCAGAGATAGGGCGAGCGGGGGGGCATGGGAGCAGTACTTC. Its protein product is CATSRDRASGGAWEQYF. The whole variable domain, remainder taken from reference TRBV15 and TRBJ2-7, is DAMVIQNPRYQVTQFGKPVTLSCSQTLNHNVMYWYQQKSSQAPKLLFHYYDKDFNNEADTPDNFQSRRPNTSFCFLDIRSPGLGDTAMYLCATSRDRASGGAWEQYFGPGTRLTVT.

This clone was counted once. The CDR3 DNA reads as TGTGCCATTAGACTAGCGGGAGCTAATGAGCAGTTCTTC. It specifies CAIRLAGANEQFF. The J gene is TRBJ2-1, the V gene TRBV27; 12 positions agree with TRBD2. CDR3 length: 13 amino acids. Germline CDR1 MNHEY, CDR2 SMNVEV (reference sequence). The J segment lost 7 bases and the V segment lost 10 bases, leaving 5 bases of the junction unmatched.

The chain links TRBV27 to TRBJ2-7; maybe TRBD2 (5 bases). Germline V gives CDR1 MNHEY, CDR2 SMNVEV (reference sequence). The CDR3 runs to 16 residues. V was cut by 3 bases and J by 2 bases, with 17 bases left in between. In DNA, the CDR3 is TGTGCCAGCAGTTTGGATTACTGGCGGGTAGCCTACGAGCAGTACTTC. This encodes CASSLDYWRVAYEQYF.

The chain employs TRBV6-5 and TRBJ2-5, with 12 nucleotides matching TRBD2. This CDR3 is built from 16 residues. V lost 2 bases and J lost 11; bases outside the gene matches: 12. Germline CDR1 is MNHEY and CDR2 is SVGAGI. The CDR3 loop reads CASSYGGLAGPGPQYF. CDR3 DNA: TGTGCCAGCAGTTACGGGGGACTAGCGGGCCCCGGCCCTCAGTACTTC.

This clone was observed once. J is TRBJ2-7 and V is TRBV6-5; D is perhaps TRBD1 (5 bases). The V end was cut by 0 bases, the J end by 9 bases, with 21 bases between. The CDR3 runs to 16 residues. CDR1 MNHEY and CDR2 SVGAGI come from the germline V gene. The CDR3 protein is CASSYSSTGYPSWQYF. The CDR3 nucleotides are TGTGCCAGCAGTTACTCCTCTACAGGATACCCTTCGTGGCAGTACTTC.

J is TRBJ2-1 and V is TRBV27, with 7 bases aligning to TRBD2. Germline V lookup: CDR1 MNHEY, CDR2 SMNVEV (reference sequence). The CDR3 is made up of 15 amino acids. V lost 4 bases, J lost 1 base, and 4 bases stayed unmatched. In DNA form, the CDR3 reads TGTGCCAGCAGTTACAGCGGGGCGTCCTACAATGAGCAGTTCTTC. Translating gives CASSYSGASYNEQFF.

The CDR3 coding sequence is TGCAGCGTTGAAGAGGACTCTAGCTCCTACGAGCAGTACTTC. This encodes CSVEEDSSSYEQYF. The V call is TRBV29-1, the J call TRBJ2-7; D is possibly TRBD2 (5 bases). The CDR3 consists of 14 residues. Germline V gene data show CDR1 as SQVTM and CDR2 as ANQGSEA. V lost 0 bases, J lost 0 bases, and 9 bases lay in between.

In regard to this clone: The sample carries other DNA sequences with the same CDR3. V and J are TRBV6-5 and TRBJ1-5, with D possibly TRBD1 on 6 matching bases. CDR3 size: 14 residues. Germline loops: CDR1 MNHEY, CDR2 SVGAGI. The V and J ends lost 2 bases and 6 bases respectively, with 11 bases between them. CDR3 DNA: TGTGCCAGCAGTTACGGCCAGGGGAGTCAGCCCCAGCATTTT. Translated, it gives CASSYGQGSQPQHF.

The sample holds a few counts of this clone. The CDR3 sequence is CASSLTGSHYEQYF. In DNA, the CDR3 is TGCGCCAGCAGCTTGACAGGGTCCCACTACGAGCAGTACTTC. The rearrangement uses TRBV5-1 and TRBJ2-7; D possibly corresponds to TRBD1 (6 bases). V lost 1 base and J 3 bases, leaving 11 bases between the germline ends. Germline lookup yields CDR1 SGHRS and CDR2 YFSETQ. The CDR3 is 14 residues long.

The V call is TRBV28, the J call TRBJ2-7; 7 bases map to TRBD2. CDR1 and CDR2 from the germline V gene are MDHEN and SYDVKM. The CDR3 is made up of 15 amino acids. Trimming at V came to 3 bases and at J to 4 bases, leaving 9 bases not matched to a gene. The CDR3 nucleotides are TGTGCCAGCAGTTTTAGGAGGGAGGGCCGGTACGAGCAGTACTTC. It yields the protein CASSFRREGRYEQYF.

The chain couples TRBV4-1 to TRBJ2-7; D is undetermined. CDR1 and CDR2 (germline): MGHRA, YSYEKL. The length of the CDR3 is 14 residues. Trimming cost V 4 bases and J 3 bases, with 13 bases left between them. CDR3 sequence: CASSPHVANYEQYF. CDR3 bases: TGCGCCAGCAGCCCCCACGTAGCTAACTACGAGCAGTACTTC.

In this sample, this clone turned up once. The chain uses TRBV14 and TRBJ1-1, with 7 positions matching TRBD1. CDR3 length: 17 amino acids. The V gene's germline CDR1 is SGHDN and CDR2 FVKESK. Trimming cost V 3 bases and J 12 bases; bases outside gene matches: 22. Written as DNA, the CDR3 is TGTGCCAGCAGCCATCCTCGACAGGGTGTAGAGGGCCTTGTCCCTTTCTTT. Protein: CASSHPRQGVEGLVPFF.